The present T cell receptor (beta chain) was sequenced within a study of blood T cell repertoires in COVID-19. Overall study: Italy, Spain and the United States were the sources of the convalescent and acute COVID-19 samples. Sources were T cells, B-cell-depleted T cells, or PBMCs; the material itself was cDNA or gDNA.

The Seattle patients joined while their infection was active and were tracked longitudinally afterward. Per the original methods: Amplification from reference gene primers served as the basis for estimated nucleated cell counts. The repertoire was sequenced with immunoSEQ multiplex PCR; TCRdb's copy has only in-frame clones and lacks some. The V and J calls and clone size are taken from that table; D and trimming were inferred from the DNA. The sample carries more than 100,000 clones, around 87% recorded once. The length of the CDR3 is 15 residues. Germline V gives CDR1 MNHNS, CDR2 SASEGT. V lost 3 bases and J lost 2, with 11 bases in between.

The specimen sequenced was peripheral blood. The receptor was derived from a woman between 55 and 75 years old with COVID-19, enrolled during active disease. The V call is TRBV6-1, the J call TRBJ1-3; a possible D gene is TRBD1 (5 bases). The CDR3: CASSDLGVAGNTIYF. The CDR3 nucleotides read TGTGCCAGCAGTGATTTAGGGGTGGCTGGAAACACCATATATTTT.